The 18 T cell receptor beta chains presented below share a single source sample, sequenced in a study of cytomegalovirus exposure and HLA in healthy donors. Both 60 Vbeta primers and 13 Jbeta primers went into the PCR. Profiled with immunoSEQ multiplex PCR; TCRdb holds only in-frame clones, not every one. Here the sample spans some 180,000 clones, roughly 90% being singletons. Sequences were obtained from PBMCs. The source of these receptors is a boy under 10 years old in good health and CMV-seronegative.

The chain employs TRBV28 and TRBJ2-1; maybe TRBD1 (5 bases). The germline V gene encodes CDR1 MDHEN and CDR2 SYDVKM. The CDR3 length is 15 residues. V lost 2 bases, J lost 4 bases, and 12 bases lay in between. The CDR3 sequence: CASSLVSSGYNEQFF. The DNA for the CDR3 is TGTGCCAGCAGTTTAGTCAGTTCAGGGTACAATGAGCAGTTCTTC.

The rearrangement joins TRBV5-6 to TRBJ2-5; maybe TRBD2 (6 bases). CDR3 length: 14 residues. CDR1 is SGHDT, CDR2 YYEEEE, per germline. The V end was cut by 4 bases, the J end by 5 bases, with 15 bases between. Here the CDR3 reads CASSLTPGRETQYF. For the CDR3, the DNA is TGTGCCAGCAGCCTGACCCCGGGGAGGGAGACCCAGTACTTC.

V usage is TRBV7-2 and J usage is TRBJ1-6; D is ambiguous. The CDR3 covers 14 residues. Germline V gene lookup returns CDR1 SGHTA and CDR2 FQGNSA. V was clipped by 7 bases and J by 4 bases, with 11 bases between them. The CDR3 DNA reads TGTGCCAGCACGAGGGCCGATTATAATTCACCCCTCCACTTT. Translation: CASTRADYNSPLHF.

This sequence joins TRBV7-5 and TRBJ1-1; the D call of TRBD1 is as the table states it, not checked on the DNA. TRBV7-5 is an annotated pseudogene. The CDR3 is made up of 14 amino acids. CDR3 loop: CVRSLGQGNTEAFF. CDR3 nucleotide sequence: TGTGTCAGAAGCTTAGGGCAGGGGAACACTGAAGCTTTCTTT.

The genes are TRBV10-3 and TRBJ2-3, with TRBD1 identical over 8 bases. With V trimmed by 0 bases and J by 4 bases, 6 bases remained unmatched. CDR3 length: 16 amino acids. Germline assignment: CDR1 ENHRY and CDR2 SYGVKD. The chain's CDR3 is CAISESRTGWADTQYF. The CDR3 nucleotides read TGTGCCATCAGTGAGTCGAGGACAGGGTGGGCAGATACGCAGTATTTT.

This chain connects TRBV19 to TRBJ2-5, with D perhaps TRBD1 (5 bases). Deletions cut 3 bases from V and 2 bases from J, with 13 bases between. The CDR3 extends over 15 amino acids. Germline-derived CDR1 and CDR2 are LNHDA and SQIVND (reference sequence). The DNA of the CDR3 is TGTGCCAGTAGTATTCTAGGGCAGGGTCAAGAGACCCAGTACTTC. This codes for CASSILGQGQETQYF.

The chain couples TRBV7-6 to TRBJ2-7; 13 nucleotides match TRBD2. The germline CDR1 and CDR2 sequences are SGHVS and FNYEAQ. J lost 3 bases, V lost 3 bases, and 2 bases had no gene match. The CDR3 covers 15 residues. The CDR3 protein is CASSLTSGGLYEQYF. The DNA for the CDR3 is TGTGCCAGCAGCTTGACTAGCGGGGGGCTCTACGAGCAGTACTTC.

This chain joins TRBV28 and TRBJ1-4, with D perhaps matching TRBD1 (6 bases). The CDR3 loop spans 15 amino acids. Per the germline V gene, CDR1 is MDHEN and CDR2 is SYDVKM. Trimming shortened V by 4 bases and J by 7 bases, and 16 bases separated the two germline ends. The CDR3 region is CASSSPGGVREKLFF. The CDR3 region has the DNA TGTGCCAGCAGTTCCCCTGGGGGCGTACGTGAAAAACTGTTTTTT.

The chain carries TRBV5-1 and TRBJ2-3; D is uncertain. CDR3 size: 15 residues. Trimming took 4 bases from V and 1 from J, leaving 13 bases between them. The germline V gene encodes CDR1 SGHRS and CDR2 YFSETQ. The CDR3 region is CASSPSRRRTDTQYF. CDR3 sequence (DNA): TGCGCCAGCAGCCCCTCAAGGAGACGCACAGATACGCAGTATTTT.

Details on this clone: Mismatch with germline at one junction end may stem from a read error. The chain employs TRBV7-9 and TRBJ1-2; D is ambiguous. The CDR3 has 13 amino acids. Germline V CDR1 and CDR2: SEHNR, FQNEAQ (reference sequence). CDR3 sequence: CSSSFNSQYGYTF. DNA of the CDR3: TGTTCCAGCAGCTTTAACTCCCAATATGGCTACACCTTC.

This clone was recorded a few times. V gene TRBV7-3 combines with J gene TRBJ2-1; a weak D match, TRBD1 (6 bases). CDR3 length: 14 amino acids. The ends were cut back, 3 bases at V and 5 bases at J, with 11 bases in the middle. The germline CDR1 and CDR2 sequences are SGHTA and FQGTGA. The CDR3: CASSLQGTDNEQFF. The CDR3, as DNA: TGTGCCAGCAGCTTGCAGGGGACCGACAATGAGCAGTTCTTC.

The V and J genes are TRBV29-1 and TRBJ1-5; D is possibly TRBD1 (6 bases). The germline V gene encodes CDR1 SQVTM and CDR2 ANQGSEA. Trimming took 6 bases from V and 5 from J, leaving 14 bases between them. This CDR3 comprises 13 residues. The chain's CDR3 is CSVSDSLYQPQHF. The CDR3 nucleotides are TGCAGCGTCTCGGACAGCCTATATCAGCCCCAGCATTTT.

Points on this clone: Sequence at one end of the junction differs from germline and may be a read error. The V gene is TRBV7-9, the J gene TRBJ1-5, with 9 bases aligning to TRBD1. The CDR3 runs 15 residues. Germline CDR1 is SEHNR and CDR2 is FQNEAQ (reference sequence). CDR3 region: CSSSLGDRANQPQHF. DNA for the CDR3: TGTTCCAGCAGCTTAGGGGACAGGGCGAATCAGCCCCAGCATTTT.

The J gene is TRBJ2-1, the V gene TRBV20-1; D unclear. This CDR3 contains 11 residues. The ends were cut back, 3 bases at V and 10 bases at J, with 10 bases in the middle. Germline V lookup: CDR1 DFQATT, CDR2 SNEGSKA (reference sequence). For the CDR3, the DNA is TGCAGTGCTAGGAATTACATAGAGCAGTTCTTC. This encodes CSARNYIEQFF.

The chain links TRBV7-3 to TRBJ2-2; 7 bases match TRBD1. CDR1 is SGHTA, CDR2 FQGTGA, per germline. V shed 4 bases and J 5 bases; nucleotides not matched to a gene: 7. The CDR3 contains 15 residues. The CDR3 here is CASSSTGSATGELFF. The CDR3 DNA sequence: TGTGCCAGCAGCTCGACAGGGTCGGCGACCGGGGAGCTGTTTTTT.

The chain carries TRBV19 and TRBJ1-1; no reliable D call. V shed 3 bases and J shed 5 bases, with 10 bases lying between them. In germline, CDR1 is LNHDA, CDR2 SQIVND (reference sequence). CDR3 length: 13 residues. The CDR3 loop is CASSMSLGTEAFF. Here the CDR3 DNA reads TGTGCCAGTAGTATGAGTCTAGGTACTGAAGCTTTCTTT. Full variable domain (remainder filled in from reference TRBV19 and TRBJ1-1): DGGITQSPKYLFRKEGQNVTLSCEQNLNHDAMYWYRQDPGQGLRLIYYSQIVNDFQKGDIAEGYSVSREKKESFPLTVTSAQKNPTAFYLCASSMSLGTEAFFGQGTRLTVV.

The rearrangement links TRBV27 to TRBJ2-1, with TRBD2 matching 8 bases. Germline CDR1 reads MNHEY; CDR2 reads SMNVEV (reference sequence). Trimming at V came to 5 bases and at J to 7 bases, leaving 10 bases not matched to a gene. CDR3 size: 15 residues. The CDR3 coding sequence is TGTGCCAGCAGTCCAACGGGGGGGCCAGGGAATGAGCAGTTCTTC. Its protein is CASSPTGGPGNEQFF.

The chain recombines TRBV11-2 with TRBJ2-7, with TRBD2 matching over 9 bases. The CDR3 length is 15 residues. Germline CDR1 and CDR2: SGHAT and FQNNGV. Unmatched junction bases numbered 11, after V lost 4 bases and J lost 7 bases. DNA of the CDR3: TGTGCCAGCAGCTCGCTAGCGGGACGAAAGGGAGAGCAGTACTTC. It encodes CASSSLAGRKGEQYF. The entire variable domain, with the rest obtained from reference TRBV11-2 and TRBJ2-7, is as follows: EAGVAQSPRYKIIEKRQSVAFWCNPISGHATLYWYQQILGQGPKLLIQFQNNGVVDDSQLPKDRFSAERLKGVDSTLKIQPAKLEDSAVYLCASSSLAGRKGEQYFGPGTRLTVT.